These T cell receptor beta chains were read from a single sample in a study of T cells in Graves' hyperthyroidism and ophthalmopathy. TCRdb reanalysed the multiplex PCR reads using MiXCR and keeps one entry per CDR3 protein. The sample holds about 280,000 distinct CDR3 sequences, 20% to 25% seen once. Material for sequencing was blood. These receptors were obtained from a middle-aged man with Graves' hyperthyroidism that later progressed to Graves' ophthalmopathy. CDR3s include the opening cysteine and the closing phenylalanine or tryptophan. A D gene is named only where the DNA matches it firmly. Rows may omit the clone size; those that give it use once, few, many or a size class.

.,TRBJ2-5,.,TRBV6-2/TRBV6-3,TGTGCCAGCACCGGATCGGGGCCCAGATTTGGATGGACCCAGTACTTC,CASTGSGPRFGWTQYF
many,TRBJ2-3,TRBD2,TRBV28,TGTGCCAGCAGGAACGAACTAGCGGGAGATACGCAGTATTTT,CASRNELAGDTQYF
many,TRBJ1-1,.,TRBV6-1,TGTGCCAGCACCCGGGGAGACCGCACTGAAGCTTTCTTT,CASTRGDRTEAFF
few,TRBJ2-4,TRBD2,TRBV4-1,TGCGCCAGCAGCCAAGGACTAGCGGGAGGGATGACCAAAAACATTCAGTACTTC,CASSQGLAGGMTKNIQYF
.,TRBJ1-2,TRBD1,TRBV20-1,TGCAGTGCTAGGACAGGGGCATCCTATGGCTACACCTTC,CSARTGASYGYTF
.,TRBJ1-5,TRBD1,TRBV18,TGTGCCAGCTCATCCACAGGGGTGGATCAGCCCCAGCATTTT,CASSSTGVDQPQHF
.,TRBJ1-5,.,TRBV19,TGTGCCAGTAGTACGGGATCGGGGGCAGGCAATCAGCCCCAGCATTTT,CASSTGSGAGNQPQHF
many,TRBJ1-1,.,TRBV3-1,TGTGCCAGCAGCCAGGCGGGGAGCGGCACTGAAGCTTTCTTT,CASSQAGSGTEAFF
.,TRBJ2-5,TRBD2,TRBV28,TGTGCCAGCAGTTTTAGCACTAGCGGCTACCAAGAGACCCAGTACTTC,CASSFSTSGYQETQYF
many,TRBJ2-7,.,TRBV9,TGTGCCAGCAGCGACGACGGAAAAGGAGTGGGCGAGCAGTACTTC,CASSDDGKGVGEQYF
once,TRBJ2-7,TRBD2,TRBV7-2,TGTGCCAGCAGCTTATGGGGCGGGAGCCCCTACGAGCAGTACTTC,CASSLWGGSPYEQYF
.,TRBJ1-2,.,TRBV12-3/TRBV12-4,TGTGCCAGCAGTTTAGAGGCCTGGGGCTACACCTTC,CASSLEAWGYTF
.,TRBJ1-2,.,TRBV6-1,TGTGCCAGCAGGGGGACAAGGTCGGGCGAATATGGCTACACCTTC,CASRGTRSGEYGYTF
many,TRBJ2-7,.,TRBV6-1,TGTGCCGCCAGGCCCGGGGGCTCCTACGAGCAGTACTTC,CAARPGGSYEQYF
many,TRBJ2-7,.,TRBV7-9,TGTGCCAGCAGCTCCAGGGTCGTCTACTTAAACGAGCAGTACTTC,CASSSRVVYLNEQYF
many,TRBJ2-2,TRBD2,TRBV11-2,TGTGCCAGCAGCAAAGGCCCTAGCGGGAGAACCGGGGAGCTGTTTTTT,CASSKGPSGRTGELFF
.,TRBJ2-7,.,TRBV14,TGTGCCAGCAGCCAAGATTTTGGGCCTTCACACGCTATCGAGCAGTACTTC,CASSQDFGPSHAIEQYF
many,TRBJ1-1,.,TRBV19,TGTGCCAGTAGTATAGCTACCAACACTGAAGCTTTCTTT,CASSIATNTEAFF
many,TRBJ1-1,.,TRBV6-1,TGTGCCAGCTGTGAGGGGGGGGGCGACACTGAAGCTTTCTTT,CASCEGGGDTEAFF
once,TRBJ2-5,.,TRBV20-1,TGCAGTGGGGGTTGGGAGACCCAGTACTTC,CSGGWETQYF
many,TRBJ1-2,.,TRBV2,TGTGCCAGCAGTGAAGCGGGGGGGACCGCCTCCTTC,CASSEAGGTASF
.,TRBJ2-5,TRBD2,TRBV6-5,TGTGCCAGCAGTTACGGCGGGAGAGAGACCCAGTACTTC,CASSYGGRETQYF
many,TRBJ2-7,.,TRBV5-1,TGCGCCAGCAGCTTGCCCCAGATCGACGAGCAGTACTTC,CASSLPQIDEQYF
many,TRBJ2-7,TRBD2,TRBV12-3/TRBV12-4,TGTGCCAGCAGTTTAGCTAGCGGGATAGCCGAGCAGTACTTC,CASSLASGIAEQYF
many,TRBJ1-2,TRBD1,TRBV6-1,TGTGCCAGCAGTCAAGGGACAGCCTATGGCTACACCTTC,CASSQGTAYGYTF
.,TRBJ2-7,.,TRBV6-2/TRBV6-3,TGTGCCAGCACCCCGCTGGCGGTCTCCTACGAGCAGTACTTC,CASTPLAVSYEQYF
many,TRBJ2-7,.,TRBV29-1,TGCAGCGTTGAAGATCTTGGGACCGGCAACTACGAGCAGTACTTC,CSVEDLGTGNYEQYF